Following are 13 T cell receptor beta chains from one sample sequenced in a study of blood T cells in healthy people across ages. The second PCR ran about 6 to 11 cycles with a sample-barcoded 5' primer and J-beta primers. TCRdb ran MiXCR on the 5' RACE reads and lists one entry per CDR3 protein. The data contain about 680,000 distinct CDR3 sequences, roughly 49% of them singletons. Source material: blood. These TCRs come from a woman in her sixties or seventies in good health.

Remarks on this clonotype: At one boundary the junction diverges from the germline segment, which might be a read error. CDR3 sequence (DNA): TGTGCCAACAGCCCGCCCCGGGCTCAGGGGCGAGGTGAAAAACTGTTTTTT. Encoded protein: CANSPPRAQGRGEKLFF. The V call is TRBV5-4, the J call TRBJ1-4; the D gene is possibly TRBD1 (6 bases). CDR3 size: 17 residues. The germline CDR1 and CDR2 sequences are SGHNT and YYREEE (reference sequence).

This chain links TRBV7-9 with TRBJ2-3, with D perhaps matching TRBD1 or TRBD2 (5 bases each). The V end was cut by 6 bases, the J end by 5 bases, with 15 bases between. The CDR3 has 14 amino acids. Germline loops: CDR1 SEHNR, CDR2 FQNEAQ (reference sequence). The CDR3 reads CASRGTMQGDTQYF. CDR3 sequence (DNA): TGTGCCAGCAGAGGGACCATGCAGGGAGATACGCAGTATTTT.

This clonotype was picked up one time. The rearrangement uses TRBV9 and TRBJ2-7; the D gene is possibly TRBD1 (8 bases). CDR1 is SGDLS, CDR2 YYNGEE, per germline. V was trimmed by 3 bases and J by 7 bases, leaving 14 bases between them. The CDR3 has 13 residues. The CDR3 sequence is CASSATGGGEQYF. Written as DNA, the CDR3 is TGTGCCAGCAGCGCCACAGGGGGGGGGGAGCAGTACTTC.

This chain connects TRBV9 to TRBJ2-5; 7 nucleotides match TRBD1. The V gene end was trimmed by 1 base and the J gene end by 11 bases; junction bases not matched to a gene: 11. CDR3 length equals 14 residues. Germline V lookup: CDR1 SGDLS, CDR2 YYNGEE. CDR3 region: CASSVTTGYNEQYF. The DNA of the CDR3 is TGTGCCAGCAGCGTAACGACAGGGTACAATGAGCAGTACTTC. Looking up the rest from reference TRBV9 and TRBJ2-5 gives the full variable domain: DSGVTQTPKHLITATGQRVTLRCSPRSGDLSVYWYQQSLDQGLQFLIQYYNGEERAKGNILERFSAQQFPDLHSELNLSSLELGDSALYFCASSVTTGYNEQYFGPGTRLLVL.

This chain connects TRBV28 to TRBJ2-5; TRBD1 aligns across 7 bases. With V trimmed by 3 bases and J by 2 bases, 3 bases remained unmatched. The CDR3 consists of 14 residues. Germline-derived CDR1 and CDR2 are MDHEN and SYDVKM. CDR3 nucleotides: TGTGCCAGCAGTTTCGGACAGGTTCAAGAGACCCAGTACTTC. It codes for CASSFGQVQETQYF. Looking up the rest from reference TRBV28 and TRBJ2-5 gives the full variable domain: DVKVTQSSRYLVKRTGEKVFLECVQDMDHENMFWYRQDPGLGLRLIYFSYDVKMKEKGDIPEGYSVSREKKERFSLILESASTNQTSMYLCASSFGQVQETQYFGPGTRLLVL.

DNA of the CDR3: TGTGCCAGCAGCTTTGCCGTGGACACTGAAGCTTTCTTT. This encodes CASSFAVDTEAFF. J is TRBJ1-1 and V is TRBV7-8; D uncertain. CDR3 length equals 13 residues. Germline assignment: CDR1 SGHVS and CDR2 FQNEAQ. The V gene lost 3 bases and the J gene lost 3 bases, with 8 bases spanning the gap.

This rearrangement joins TRBV20-1 to TRBJ1-2, with D perhaps matching TRBD1 (5 bases). Per the germline V gene, CDR1 is DFQATT and CDR2 is SNEGSKA (reference sequence). The CDR3 spans 14 residues. The V end was cut by 6 bases, the J end by 2 bases, with 16 bases between. The CDR3 loop is CSAPRARGNYGYTF. CDR3 in DNA: TGCAGTGCCCCCAGGGCCCGAGGAAACTATGGCTACACCTTC.

This clonotype was found a few times. The chain employs TRBV7-2 and TRBJ2-7; 7 bases align to TRBD1. Trimming took 3 bases from V and 3 from J; bases not matched to a gene: 5. This CDR3 has 14 amino acids. Germline CDR1 and CDR2: SGHTA and FQGNSA. CDR3 DNA sequence: TGTGCCAGCAGCTTGGGACAGTCCTACTACGAGCAGTACTTC. Translated: CASSLGQSYYEQYF. Variable domain in full (rest from reference TRBV7-2 and TRBJ2-7): GAGVSQSPSNKVTEKGKDVELRCDPISGHTALYWYRQSLGQGLEFLIYFQGNSAPDKSGLPSDRFSAERTGGSVSTLTIQRTQQEDSAVYLCASSLGQSYYEQYFGPGTRLTVT.

This clonotype was seen a handful of times. The chain recombines TRBV20-1 with TRBJ2-7, with D uncertain. Deletions cut 3 bases from V and 0 bases from J, with 9 bases between. CDR1 DFQATT and CDR2 SNEGSKA come from the germline V gene (reference sequence). This CDR3 has 13 residues. The CDR3 DNA reads TGCAGTGCTAGGGCGGAATACTCCTACGAGCAGTACTTC. It encodes CSARAEYSYEQYF.

The chain joins TRBV6-6 to TRBJ1-2; D gene ambiguous. Germline loops: CDR1 MNHNY, CDR2 SVGAGI (reference sequence). Trimming left V 0 bases short and J 0 bases short, with 11 bases between. This CDR3 has 16 amino acids. The CDR3 nucleotides are TGTGCCAGCAGTTACTCTCGGCGGGAGGCTAACTATGGCTACACCTTC. It specifies CASSYSRREANYGYTF.

The rearrangement joins TRBV7-3 to TRBJ2-1; 7 positions match TRBD2. The CDR3 has 15 residues. Trimming at V came to 5 bases and at J to 4 bases, leaving 8 bases not matched to a gene. Germline assignment: CDR1 SGHTA and CDR2 FQGTGA. This CDR3 is CASSPTGTNYNEQFF. The CDR3 DNA reads as TGTGCCAGCAGCCCCACCGGGACTAATTACAATGAGCAGTTCTTC.

This clonotype was seen many times. For the CDR3, the DNA is TGTGCCAGCCAGGGACTAGGAGCCTACGAGCAGTACTTC. Amino acids: CASQGLGAYEQYF. This chain links TRBV7-8 with TRBJ2-7, with 8 bases matching TRBD2. Germline trimming cut 8 bases from V and 2 bases from J; bases unmatched to any gene: 5. From germline, CDR1 is SGHVS and CDR2 FQNEAQ. The CDR3 length is 13 residues.

As to this clonotype: A much larger clone lies a single base off, so this may be a read error. The chain joins TRBV7-2 to TRBJ2-2; 11 nucleotides line up with TRBD2. Trimming removed 5 bases from V and 4 bases from J; junction bases left unmatched: 9. Germline V gene lookup returns CDR1 SGHTA and CDR2 FQGNSA. The CDR3 has 17 residues. The CDR3 region is CASSVVLAGDSTGELFF. For the CDR3, the DNA is TGTGCCAGCAGCGTAGTACTAGCGGGAGATAGCACCGGGGAGCTGTTTTTT.